This TCR beta chain was sequenced during a study of PD-L1 blockade in urothelial cancer. The CDR3 spans 16 residues. V shed 4 bases and J 4 bases; nucleotides not matched to a gene: 9. The germline CDR1 and CDR2 sequences are SGHRS and YFSETQ. Time point of the sample: pretreatment peripheral blood. Clones were read by immunoSEQ multiplex PCR, and TCRdb kept only the in-frame ones, dropping some. The data hold about 63,000 clones, with roughly 80% observed a single time. The clonotype was recovered from a man between 70 and 80 years old with urothelial cancer. This specimen consisted of PBMCs, obtained around atezolizumab (anti-PD-L1) treatment. The genes are TRBV5-1 and TRBJ1-1, with 11 bases fitting TRBD1. CDR3 protein: CASSPGQGGGTTEAFF. The CDR3 coding sequence is TGCGCCAGCAGCCCGGGACAGGGGGGGGGAACCACTGAAGCTTTCTTT.